Listed below are T cell receptor beta chains from one sample, sequenced in a study of shared clonotypes between healthy human individuals. Here immunoSEQ multiplex PCR was the method, and the copy in TCRdb shows in-frame clones only, minus some. The sample comprises millions of clones, 85% to 95% of which are singletons, and more than 0.1% rests with the top ten. Sequenced sample: naive CD4+ T cells sorted from blood. All receptors come from a young man in good health. CDR3s include the opening cysteine and the closing phenylalanine or tryptophan. D genes are given only for firm matches. Only part of the rows carry a size: once, few, many, or a class if the clone is expanded.

abundance: .
len: 18
d_gene: .
j_gene: TRBJ1-3
v_gene: TRBV9
CDR3nt: TGTGCCAGCAGCGTAGATTCCGGGAGCCCGAGCTCTGGAAACACCATATATTTT
CDR3aa: CASSVDSGSPSSGNTIYF

abundance: .
len: 13
d_gene: TRBD2
j_gene: TRBJ2-7
v_gene: TRBV6-5
CDR3nt: TGTGCGGCCGCGCGGGGGTTCAGGTACGAGCAGTACTTC
CDR3aa: CAAARGFRYEQYF

abundance: .
len: 19
d_gene: TRBD1
j_gene: TRBJ1-6
v_gene: TRBV4-1
CDR3nt: TGCGCCAGCAGCCAAGATCGACAGGGGCGAAGCTCCTATAATTCACCCCTCCACTTT
CDR3aa: CASSQDRQGRSSYNSPLHF

abundance: .
len: 13
d_gene: .
j_gene: TRBJ2-3
v_gene: TRBV6-4
CDR3nt: TGTGCCAGCAGTGACTCTTTCGCAGATACGCAGTATTTT
CDR3aa: CASSDSFADTQYF

abundance: .
len: 15
d_gene: .
j_gene: TRBJ2-7
v_gene: TRBV18
CDR3nt: TGTGCCAGCTCACCTGTACAGGGAGCCACCTACGAGCAGTACTTC
CDR3aa: CASSPVQGATYEQYF

abundance: .
len: 14
d_gene: .
j_gene: TRBJ2-5
v_gene: TRBV19
CDR3nt: TGTGCCAGTAGTATCACATCCACAAAAGAGACCCAGTACTTC
CDR3aa: CASSITSTKETQYF

abundance: once
len: 12
d_gene: .
j_gene: TRBJ1-2
v_gene: TRBV27
CDR3nt: TGTGCCAGCAAAACAAGCCTGGGAGGCTACACCTTC
CDR3aa: CASKTSLGGYTF

abundance: .
len: 13
d_gene: .
j_gene: TRBJ2-7
v_gene: TRBV5-8
CDR3nt: TGTGCCAGCAGCCCTTCGCGGTTCGGGGAGCAGTACTTC
CDR3aa: CASSPSRFGEQYF

abundance: .
len: 17
d_gene: TRBD2
j_gene: TRBJ2-3
v_gene: TRBV5-1
CDR3nt: TGCGCCAGCAGCTTAAAACTAGCGGGGATTAGCACAGATACGCAGTATTTT
CDR3aa: CASSLKLAGISTDTQYF

abundance: .
len: 13
d_gene: .
j_gene: TRBJ2-7
v_gene: TRBV2
CDR3nt: TGTGCCAGCACTGTGCGCGGGTCTAGGGAGCAGTACTTC
CDR3aa: CASTVRGSREQYF

abundance: .
len: 15
d_gene: TRBD2
j_gene: TRBJ2-1
v_gene: TRBV9
CDR3nt: TGTGCCAGCAGCGTGCTAGCGGGAGTATACAATGAGCAGTTCTTC
CDR3aa: CASSVLAGVYNEQFF

abundance: once
len: 13
d_gene: TRBD1
j_gene: TRBJ2-3
v_gene: TRBV10-3
CDR3nt: TGTGCCATCAGGGACAGGGGCACAGATACGCAGTATTTT
CDR3aa: CAIRDRGTDTQYF

abundance: .
len: 15
d_gene: .
j_gene: TRBJ1-6
v_gene: TRBV4-1
CDR3nt: TGCGCCAGCAGCCAATTGTACAGGGACGGGTCACCCCTCCACTTT
CDR3aa: CASSQLYRDGSPLHF

abundance: .
len: 17
d_gene: TRBD1
j_gene: TRBJ2-1
v_gene: TRBV7-2
CDR3nt: TGTGCCAGCAGCTTAGCGTCGACAGGGGGCATCTTCAATGAGCAGTTCTTC
CDR3aa: CASSLASTGGIFNEQFF

abundance: .
len: 14
d_gene: .
j_gene: TRBJ2-3
v_gene: TRBV25-1
CDR3nt: TGTGCCAGCAGAGTATCAGGGAATCCAGATACGCAGTATTTT
CDR3aa: CASRVSGNPDTQYF

abundance: few
len: 15
d_gene: .
j_gene: TRBJ2-2
v_gene: TRBV10-1
CDR3nt: TGCGCCAGCAGTGAGGGCACCGCGAACACCGGGGAGCTGTTTTTT
CDR3aa: CASSEGTANTGELFF

abundance: .
len: 13
d_gene: .
j_gene: TRBJ2-2
v_gene: TRBV11-2
CDR3nt: TGTGCCAGCAGCTCACAGGGCCCCGGGGAGCTGTTTTTT
CDR3aa: CASSSQGPGELFF

abundance: .
len: 14
d_gene: .
j_gene: TRBJ2-5
v_gene: TRBV10-3
CDR3nt: TGTGCCATCAGTGGCCTAGCTCACCAAGAGACCCAGTACTTC
CDR3aa: CAISGLAHQETQYF

abundance: .
len: 17
d_gene: TRBD2
j_gene: TRBJ2-1
v_gene: TRBV11-2
CDR3nt: TGTGCCAGCAGCTTAGTTGGACTAGCGGGAGGGCCCCATGAGCAGTTCTTC
CDR3aa: CASSLVGLAGGPHEQFF

abundance: .
len: 16
d_gene: .
j_gene: TRBJ1-5
v_gene: TRBV18
CDR3nt: TGTGCCAGCTCACCACAGGGCGCCGGCTTTAATCAGCCCCAGCATTTT
CDR3aa: CASSPQGAGFNQPQHF

abundance: .
len: 14
d_gene: .
j_gene: TRBJ2-7
v_gene: TRBV28
CDR3nt: TGTGCCAGCAGTTTAACCCATCGCCGCTACGAGCAGTACTTC
CDR3aa: CASSLTHRRYEQYF

abundance: .
len: 14
d_gene: TRBD1
j_gene: TRBJ1-5
v_gene: TRBV6-6
CDR3nt: TGTGCCAGCAGTTGGGACAGGGCAAATCAGCCCCAGCATTTT
CDR3aa: CASSWDRANQPQHF

abundance: .
len: 12
d_gene: .
j_gene: TRBJ1-1
v_gene: TRBV10-3
CDR3nt: TGTGCCATCAGTGAGTCGGGATTTGTAGCTTTCTTT
CDR3aa: CAISESGFVAFF